The present entry profiles one T cell receptor beta chain with its context. Its antigen remains unknown. Trimming left V 2 bases short and J 7 bases short, with 8 bases between. CDR1 SEHNR and CDR2 FQNEAQ come from the germline V gene (reference sequence). The CDR3 totals 12 residues. The data derive from a study of T-cell memory formation after mild COVID-19. Study-level information: Most TCR clusters belonged to a single donor. Study outcomes and limitations: Specificity for SARS-CoV-2 was not confirmed among the second-wave clones peaking on day 37.

TCRdb reprocessed the 5' RACE reads with MiXCR, giving one entry per CDR3 protein. The profile shows around 250,000 distinct CDR3 sequences, approximately 15% of them singletons. The chain links TRBV7-9 to TRBJ1-1; D gene ambiguous. The sequencing input was PBMCs or a T cell subset sorted from them (not recorded which). This TCR was sampled from an adult woman who had mild COVID-19 (a few samples of this study predate the infection). Cell type and time point are not known. The CDR3 region has the DNA TGTGCCAGCAGCTTATCGGGTATTGAAGCTTTCTTT. Its translation is CASSLSGIEAFF.